This is a list of T cell receptor beta chains from one sample in a study of chemoradiotherapy in HPV16-positive cancers. Profiled with immunoSEQ multiplex PCR; TCRdb holds only in-frame clones, not every one. Here the sample spans 1,500 to 2,500 clones, roughly 90% being singletons. Sequencing used tumor tissue, obtained from a patient who underwent chemoradiotherapy. These TCRs come from a human donor with HPV-associated anogenital cancer. CDR3s include the opening cysteine and the closing phenylalanine or tryptophan. A D gene is named only where the DNA matches it firmly. Not every row has a clone size; where given, it reads once, few, many or a size class.

>TRBV11-1|NA|NA|TRBJ2-6
CASSTRPTGVSSGANVLTF
TGTGCCAGCAGCACCCGCCCGACAGGCGTAAGCTCTGGGGCCAACGTCCTGACTTTC
>TRBV4-2|TRBD2|NA|TRBJ2-1
CASSQDSASGGRNEQFF
TGTGCCAGCAGCCAAGATTCGGCAAGCGGGGGAAGGAATGAGCAGTTCTTC
>TRBV28|TRBD1|NA|TRBJ2-7
CASRDGTGPYEQYF
TGTGCCAGCAGGGACGGGACAGGGCCTTACGAGCAGTACTTC
>TRBV5-1|NA|few|TRBJ2-6
CASMVYSGANVLTF
TGCGCCAGCATGGTCTACTCTGGGGCCAACGTCCTGACTTTC
>TRBV4-2|NA|NA|TRBJ2-3
CASSQDLGESDTQYF
TGTGCCAGCAGCCAAGATCTCGGCGAGAGCGATACGCAGTATTTT
>TRBV7-9|TRBD1|NA|TRBJ1-4
CASSQRQGSLREKLFF
TGTGCCAGCAGCCAAAGACAGGGCTCCTTAAGGGAAAAACTGTTTTTT
>TRBV7-9|NA|NA|TRBJ1-3
CASSYGQREGNTIYF
TGTGCCAGCAGCTACGGACAGAGAGAAGGAAACACCATATATTTT
>TRBV6-5|TRBD1|NA|TRBJ2-7
CASSSSDRAGEQYF
TGTGCCAGCAGCTCCTCGGACAGGGCGGGCGAGCAGTACTTC
>TRBV5-6|NA|NA|TRBJ2-4
CASSLIGLGRAKNIQYF
TGTGCCAGCAGCTTAATTGGGTTGGGCAGGGCCAAAAACATTCAGTACTTC
>TRBV6-6|NA|NA|TRBJ2-1
CASFKGVSRDNEQFF
TGTGCCAGCTTCAAGGGGGTCTCCAGGGACAATGAGCAGTTCTTC
>TRBV9|TRBD2|once|TRBJ2-3
CASSVGERGPTDTQYF
TGTGCCAGCAGCGTAGGTGAGCGGGGCCCCACAGATACGCAGTATTTT
>TRBV2|TRBD1|NA|TRBJ1-2
CASQRGQGRYTF
TGTGCCAGCCAACGGGGACAGGGTCGTTACACCTTC
>TRBV29-1|NA|once|TRBJ1-1
CSVDGRIWWTEAFF
TGCAGCGTTGATGGCCGGATCTGGTGGACTGAAGCTTTCTTT
>TRBV2|NA|NA|TRBJ1-1
CASNHLEGEAFF
TGTGCCAGCAACCACCTGGAGGGGGAGGCTTTCTTT
>TRBV5-1|TRBD1|NA|TRBJ2-5
CASSFQGGRDQYF
TGCGCCAGCAGCTTCCAAGGGGGCAGGGACCAGTACTTC
>TRBV5-1|NA|NA|TRBJ2-5
CASSVLPGPQETQYF
TGCGCCAGCAGCGTCCTTCCGGGCCCTCAAGAGACCCAGTACTTC
>TRBV7-2|TRBD2|NA|TRBJ2-5
CANKSPGGPFETQYF
TGTGCCAACAAAAGTCCGGGGGGGCCATTCGAGACCCAGTACTTC
>TRBV7-2|NA|NA|TRBJ1-5
CASSLEMGLREPQHF
TGTGCCAGCAGCTTAGAGATGGGATTAAGGGAGCCCCAGCATTTT
>TRBV9|NA|NA|TRBJ2-1
CASSVVPGDEQFF
TGTGCCAGCAGCGTAGTACCGGGGGATGAGCAGTTCTTC
>TRBV7-2|NA|NA|TRBJ2-3
CASSLDSRPGTDTQYF
TGTGCCAGCAGCTTAGATAGTCGTCCGGGAACAGATACGCAGTATTTT
>TRBV10-3|NA|NA|TRBJ2-2
CAISAGNTGELFF
TGTGCCATCAGTGCCGGGAACACCGGGGAGCTGTTTTTT
>TRBV5-1|NA|NA|TRBJ2-3
CASSPARGTTRTDTQYF
TGCGCCAGCAGCCCGGCCCGTGGGACAACTCGCACAGATACGCAGTATTTT